This T cell receptor (beta chain) derives from a study of blood T cell repertoires in COVID-19. Study background: Samples of COVID-19 (acute and convalescent) were obtained from the United States, Italy and Spain. From T cells, B-cell-depleted T cells, or PBMCs came the material, which was cDNA or gDNA.

This CDR3 region has 14 residues. V lost 2 bases, J lost 6 bases, and 13 bases lay in between. CDR1 and CDR2 (germline): MNHEY, SVGEGT. This clone showed up just once. As originally analysed: Researchers report that nucleated cell counts were estimated from reference gene primer amplification. The table came from immunoSEQ multiplex PCR; TCRdb's copy has only in-frame clones and leaves some out. V, J and clone size were drawn from that table, and D and trimming were deduced from the DNA. Counted here are 120,000 to 150,000 clones, about 85% occurring once; the ten biggest clones make up about 2.6%. This receptor was taken from a human donor with acute or convalescent COVID-19. The donor label of this sample is uncertain. Specimen: peripheral blood. The chain employs TRBV6-2 or TRBV6-3 and TRBJ1-1; D call uncertain. The CDR3 nucleotides read TGTGCCAGCAGTTACATCGGGGAATGGCCTGAAGCTTTCTTT. Protein sequence: CASSYIGEWPEAFF.